The present T cell receptor beta chain was sequenced within a study of T cell responses to AZD1222 COVID-19 vaccine. Across the study: Second doses were pooled across both intervals (about 4 or about 12 weeks).

Method: immunoSEQ multiplex PCR; TCRdb's copy keeps in-frame clones and lacks some. The table includes 150,000 or so clones, around nine tenths detected once. As for this clone: Its antigen remains unknown.

Study results and limitations: With dominance at 160-218 and 743-854, vaccine-associated CD4 TCRs spanned spike. Repertoire samples came only from after the peak T cell response.

Germline V gene lookup returns CDR1 LNHDA and CDR2 SQIVND (reference sequence). The CDR3 covers 18 residues. Trimming stripped 3 bases from V and 3 bases from J, with 22 bases between. The sample in question was peripheral blood, obtained on day 0 of AZD1222 vaccination. V is TRBV19 and J is TRBJ2-3, with unresolved D. This sequence originates from an adult in good health. CDR3 protein: CASSMRRPLSLGTDTQYF. The CDR3 coding sequence is TGTGCCAGTAGTATGAGAAGGCCGTTGAGCCTCGGAACAGATACGCAGTATTTT.